This TCR beta chain was identified during a study of cytomegalovirus exposure and HLA in healthy donors. Overall study findings and caveats: Among the sequence variants, a highly shared cluster was likely an artifact of sequencing.

PCR used 60 Vbeta primers and 13 Jbeta primers. Profiling relied on immunoSEQ multiplex PCR, and the TCRdb table lists in-frame clones only, not all of them. The profile shows 150,000 or so clones, about 80% of them singletons. Unmatched junction bases numbered 10, after V lost 5 bases and J lost 2 bases. Germline loops: CDR1 PRHDT, CDR2 FYEKMQ (reference sequence). This CDR3 comprises 16 residues. Remarks on this clone: The target antigen is unknown.

The sample consisted of PBMCs. This clonotype was obtained from a man aged 35 to 55 in good health and CMV-seropositive. The chain carries TRBV13 and TRBJ2-3; 7 nucleotides match TRBD2. The CDR3 DNA is TGTGCCAGCAGCCGATGGCTAGCGGAGTCCACAGATACGCAGTATTTT. Protein product: CASSRWLAESTDTQYF.